The 5 T cell receptor beta chains below were found in one sample sequenced in a study of vaccination and CD4 T cells after COVID-19. No cognate antigen is known for these TCRs. Sequencing of DNA taken from cultured CD4+ T cells relied on the Oncomine TCR Beta short-read assay. TCRdb called the PCR reads again in MiXCR, with one record for every CDR3 protein. The repertoire holds tens of thousands of distinct CDR3 sequences, with 44% as singletons. This sample's treatment: roughly 10-day PBMC culture with coronavirus spike peptide pools or control peptides (ViraFEST assay). This specimen consisted of CD4+ T cells from blood, cultured in vitro, obtained before SARS-CoV-2 vaccination. Receptor source: a human donor who received a COVID-19 vaccine.

This clonotype occurred a few times. The chain combines TRBV2 with TRBJ2-7; maybe TRBD1 (5 bases). Trimming removed 6 bases at V and 5 bases at J, with 17 bases between. The CDR3 contains 14 residues. Germline V CDR1 and CDR2: SNHLY, FYNNEI. In DNA form, the CDR3 reads TGTGCCAGCAGCAGTCAGGGTTACGGGCACGAGCAGTACTTC. The encoded protein is CASSSQGYGHEQYF.

The rearrangement uses TRBV20-1 and TRBJ2-3; 11 bases fit TRBD1. J gave up 3 bases and V 5 bases, and 7 bases lay outside the gene matches. This CDR3 is built from 15 residues. Germline V lookup: CDR1 DFQATT, CDR2 SNEGSKA (reference sequence). The DNA of the CDR3 is TGCAGTGCTCGGACAGGGGGCTCGTGGACAGATACGCAGTATTTT. Encoded protein: CSARTGGSWTDTQYF.

Only a few counts were recorded for this clonotype. The rearrangement uses TRBV19 and TRBJ1-1; TRBD1 aligns across 9 bases. This CDR3 is built from 13 residues. The junction had 1 base not matched to a gene; V was cut back by 3 bases and J by 5 bases. The germline V gene encodes CDR1 LNHDA and CDR2 SQIVND (reference sequence). The CDR3 bases are TGTGCCAGTAGTATCGACAGGGGGACTGAAGCTTTCTTT. It is translated as CASSIDRGTEAFF.

The chain carries TRBV11-3 and TRBJ2-3; D unresolved. The last part of the DNA fits TRBJ1-5 better; the J call may be wrong. The CDR3 totals 13 residues. The V gene's germline CDR1 is SGHNT and CDR2 YENEEA. The CDR3 nucleotides are TGTGCCAGCAGCTTAAGTTTCGGAGATACGCAGCATTTT. Encoded protein: CASSLSFGDTQHF.

In this sample, this clonotype turned up once. The chain uses TRBV7-6 and TRBJ2-5; 10 bases line up with TRBD2. Trimming cost V 5 bases and J 2 bases; bases outside gene matches: 5. Germline CDR1 reads SGHVS; CDR2 reads FNYEAQ. CDR3 length equals 15 residues. The DNA of the CDR3 is TGTGCCAGCAGCCGCGTACTAGCGGGGCAAGAGACCCAGTACTTC. Protein product: CASSRVLAGQETQYF.